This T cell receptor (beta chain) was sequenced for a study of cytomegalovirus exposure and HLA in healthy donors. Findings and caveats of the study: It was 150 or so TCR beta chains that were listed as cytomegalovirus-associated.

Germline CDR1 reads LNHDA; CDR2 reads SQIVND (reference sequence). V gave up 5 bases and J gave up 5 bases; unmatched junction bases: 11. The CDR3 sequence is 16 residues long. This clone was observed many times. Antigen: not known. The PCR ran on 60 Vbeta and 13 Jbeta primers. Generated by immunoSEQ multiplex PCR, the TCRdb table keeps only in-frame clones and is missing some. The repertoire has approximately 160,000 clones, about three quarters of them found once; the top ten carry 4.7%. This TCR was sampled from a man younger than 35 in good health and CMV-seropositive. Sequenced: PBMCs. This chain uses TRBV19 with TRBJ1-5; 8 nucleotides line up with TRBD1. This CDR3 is CASSLAQGAIDQPQHF. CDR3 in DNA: TGTGCCAGTAGTTTAGCGCAGGGGGCCATAGATCAGCCCCAGCATTTT.